This T cell receptor (beta chain) was identified in a study of immune characterization of retroperitoneal liposarcoma. TCRdb re-called the PCR reads with MiXCR, one entry per CDR3 protein. The table includes approximately 3,000 distinct CDR3 sequences, more than 45% detected once. This TCR derives from a male donor with retroperitoneal liposarcoma. The sample was tumor tissue.

This CDR3 reads CASSPTSGRAGEQFF. The DNA of the CDR3 is TGTGCCAGCAGTCCCACTAGCGGGAGGGCCGGTGAGCAGTTCTTC. The chain employs TRBV6-1 and TRBJ2-1; 13 bases are shared with TRBD2. The junction had 7 bases not matched to a gene; V was cut back by 5 bases and J by 9 bases. From germline, CDR1 is MNHNS and CDR2 SASEGT. This CDR3 spans 15 amino acids.